This entry lists 29 T cell receptor beta chains sequenced from one sample in a study of blood T cell repertoires in COVID-19. TCRdb keeps only in-frame clones here, not all; method: immunoSEQ multiplex PCR. The data show some 260,000 clones, approximately 88% seen once. The sequenced sample was peripheral blood. The receptors derive from a human donor in a cohort sampled during active COVID-19.

The rearrangement uses TRBV5-4 and TRBJ2-7, with D maybe TRBD1 (6 bases). CDR3 length: 13 residues. Trimming shortened V by 0 bases and J by 3 bases, and 7 bases separated the two germline ends. Germline assignment: CDR1 SGHNT and CDR2 YYREEE (reference sequence). The CDR3: CASSLGGGYEQYF. CDR3 bases: TGTGCCAGCAGCTTGGGAGGGGGCTACGAGCAGTACTTC.

On this clone itself: A read error may produce the germline difference seen at one junction end. The chain combines TRBV30 with TRBJ1-3; D is uncertain. The CDR3 has 12 amino acids. Germline CDR1 GTSNPN, CDR2 SVGIG (reference sequence). The CDR3 sequence: CARRSSGNTIYF. CDR3 DNA sequence: TGTGCCCGGAGGAGCTCTGGAAACACCATATATTTT.

The chain combines TRBV4-3 with TRBJ2-7, with TRBD2 matching over 8 bases. The CDR3 has 16 amino acids. Per germline, CDR1 LGHNA and CDR2 YSLEER. V was clipped by 4 bases and J by 2 bases; unmatched bases: 10. The CDR3 DNA follows: TGCGCCAGCAGCCCCCACACGGGGGGGGCAGCCTACGAGCAGTACTTC. It is translated as CASSPHTGGAAYEQYF.

The V call is TRBV6-2 or TRBV6-3, the J call TRBJ1-2; no definite D call. The V gene lost 2 bases and the J gene lost 8 bases, with 9 bases spanning the gap. The CDR3 loop spans 12 amino acids. CDR1 MNHEY and CDR2 SVGEGT come from the germline V gene. The CDR3 bases are TGTGCCAGCAGTTACGAGGTGCAGGGCTACACCTTC. This encodes CASSYEVQGYTF.

This clone was seen more than once but under ten times. The rearrangement joins TRBV2 to TRBJ1-6, with a weak D call TRBD1 (6 bases). V lost 4 bases to trimming and J lost 5 bases, with 9 bases between them. Germline V CDR1 and CDR2: SNHLY, FYNNEI. This CDR3 region has 14 residues. CDR3 residues: CASSATGDNSPLHF. The CDR3 region has the DNA TGTGCCAGCAGTGCGACAGGAGATAATTCACCCCTCCACTTT.

This chain links TRBV9 with TRBJ1-4; 7 nucleotides match TRBD1. CDR1 and CDR2 from the germline V gene are SGDLS and YYNGEE. Trimming at V came to 3 bases and at J to 3 bases, leaving 8 bases not matched to a gene. This CDR3 comprises 16 residues. Written as DNA, the CDR3 is TGTGCCAGCAGCGCCAACAGGGGCAAGGCTAATGAAAAACTGTTTTTT. Translating it yields CASSANRGKANEKLFF.

The V and J genes are TRBV12-3 or TRBV12-4 and TRBJ2-7; a weak D match, TRBD2 (6 bases). The germline V and J ends were trimmed by 6 bases and 5 bases, with 14 bases remaining between them. This CDR3 has 13 residues. The DNA of the CDR3 is TGTGCCAGCAGCCAGACTAGTACCGACGAGCAGTACTTC. Encoded protein: CASSQTSTDEQYF.

This chain connects TRBV11-2 to TRBJ2-1, with D hard to call. The CDR3 extends over 18 amino acids. From germline, CDR1 is SGHAT and CDR2 FQNNGV. V lost 5 bases, J lost 2 bases, and 22 bases lay in between. The CDR3 sequence is CASSPSSSMRIAYNEQFF. The CDR3 DNA follows: TGTGCCAGCAGCCCTAGTAGTTCTATGCGTATCGCCTACAATGAGCAGTTCTTC.

DNA of the CDR3: TGTGCCAGTAGTATGGGACAGGGGGGTTCACCCCTCCACTTT. Residues: CASSMGQGGSPLHF. The J gene is TRBJ1-6, the V gene TRBV19, with 11 nucleotides matching TRBD1. The germline gives CDR1 LNHDA, CDR2 SQIVND (reference sequence). Germline trimming cut 3 bases from V and 9 bases from J; bases unmatched to any gene: 1. This CDR3 has 14 residues.

A few counts support this clone. The gene calls are TRBV30 and TRBJ1-1, with 10 bases that match TRBD1. With V trimmed by 2 bases and J by 5 bases, 2 bases remained unmatched. The CDR3 length is 13 residues. From germline, CDR1 is GTSNPN and CDR2 SVGIG (reference sequence). Here the CDR3 DNA reads TGTGCCTGGAGTCCGGACAGGGGGACTGAAGCTTTCTTT. Translation gives CAWSPDRGTEAFF.

This clone is a singleton in its sample. V usage is TRBV10-1 and J usage is TRBJ1-1, with 8 bases matching TRBD1. This CDR3 has 13 residues. The germline V gene has CDR1 WNHNN and CDR2 SYGVQD (reference sequence). J lost 5 bases, V lost 5 bases, and 4 bases had no gene match. The CDR3 DNA sequence: TGCGCCAGCAGTACAGGGGGAGGAACTGAAGCTTTCTTT. Amino acids: CASSTGGGTEAFF.

The chain recombines TRBV19 with TRBJ2-7, with a possible D match to TRBD1 (5 bases). The germline CDR1 and CDR2 sequences are LNHDA and SQIVND (reference sequence). The CDR3 contains 14 residues. V lost 3 bases to trimming and J lost 1 base, with 10 bases between them. Written as DNA, the CDR3 is TGTGCCAGTAGTATGCAGGGATGGTCCTACGAGCAGTACTTC. The encoded protein is CASSMQGWSYEQYF.

The chain recombines TRBV5-1 with TRBJ2-1; 9 nucleotides line up with TRBD2. CDR1 SGHRS and CDR2 YFSETQ come from the germline V gene. Germline trimming cut 0 bases from V and 1 base from J; bases unmatched to any gene: 5. The CDR3 extends over 17 amino acids. CDR3 residues: CASSLVASGASYNEQFF. The CDR3 DNA reads TGCGCCAGCAGCTTGGTGGCTAGCGGGGCATCCTACAATGAGCAGTTCTTC. Full variable domain (rest looked up from reference TRBV5-1 and TRBJ2-1): KAGVTQTPRYLIKTRGQQVTLSCSPISGHRSVSWYQQTPGQGLQFLFEYFSETQRNKGNFPGRFSGRQFSNSRSEMNVSTLELGDSALYLCASSLVASGASYNEQFFGPGTRLTVL.

This clone was seen just once. The chain employs TRBV19 and TRBJ2-6; D remains unclear. The CDR3 runs 14 residues. V shed 11 bases and J shed 0 bases, with 11 bases lying between them. Germline CDR1 LNHDA, CDR2 SQIVND (reference sequence). The DNA of the CDR3 is TGTGCCGTTTCAGTAGCCTCTGGGGCCAACGTCCTGACTTTC. This translates into CAVSVASGANVLTF.

This clone has only one observation. V and J are TRBV7-2 and TRBJ1-2; 9 nucleotides align to TRBD1. With 5 bases clipped from V and 0 bases from J, the junction kept 13 bases outside the gene matches. From germline, CDR1 is SGHTA and CDR2 FQGNSA. The CDR3 is made up of 18 amino acids. The CDR3 nucleotides are TGTGCCAGCAGCGCCCAGGGACAGGGTTATTATTCTAACTATGGCTACACCTTC. It encodes CASSAQGQGYYSNYGYTF.

This clone came up once. The chain employs TRBV3-1 (or the pseudogene TRBV3-2) and TRBJ1-4; 9 positions match TRBD1. V was pared by 1 base and J by 7 bases, with 4 bases of the junction left unmatched. Germline-derived CDR1 and CDR2 are LGHDT and YNNKEL (reference sequence). This CDR3 comprises 15 residues. CDR3 residues: CASSQAGTGSEKLFF. CDR3 nucleotide sequence: TGTGCCAGCAGCCAAGCCGGGACAGGGAGTGAAAAACTGTTTTTT.

The CDR3 loop reads CASSRGSGTSGMGSYNEQFF. In nucleotides, the CDR3 is TGTGCCAGCAGCCGAGGATCCGGGACTAGCGGGATGGGCTCCTACAATGAGCAGTTCTTC. The chain carries TRBV5-4 and TRBJ2-1; 13 bases match TRBD2. Germline-derived CDR1 and CDR2 are SGHNT and YYREEE (reference sequence). V lost 4 bases and J lost 0; bases outside the gene matches: 13. CDR3 size: 20 residues.

The genes are TRBV10-3 and TRBJ1-4, with D maybe TRBD1 (5 bases). This CDR3 region has 15 residues. The germline V and J ends were trimmed by 0 bases and 7 bases, with 12 bases remaining between them. Germline V gene data show CDR1 as ENHRY and CDR2 as SYGVKD. CDR3 bases: TGTGCCATCAGTGAGTCCGCGGGGCGGAGTGAAAAACTGTTTTTT. Its protein is CAISESAGRSEKLFF.

This rearrangement joins TRBV5-1 to TRBJ1-2, with TRBD1 as a possible D gene (6 bases). The CDR3 is made up of 16 amino acids. The germline gives CDR1 SGHRS, CDR2 YFSETQ. Between the trimmed V and J ends, which lost 3 bases and 0 bases, there was a span of 15 bases. The CDR3 protein is CASSSRGGLANYGYTF. As DNA, the CDR3 is TGCGCCAGCAGCTCGAGGGGGGGTCTTGCTAACTATGGCTACACCTTC.

The chain joins TRBV3-1 (or the pseudogene TRBV3-2) to TRBJ1-4; weak D call: TRBD1 (5 bases). Per the germline V gene, CDR1 is LGHDT and CDR2 is YNNKEL (reference sequence). Trimming removed 0 bases at V and 0 bases at J, with 11 bases between. The CDR3 is 17 residues long. This CDR3 is CASSQDWGTTTNEKLFF. DNA for the CDR3: TGTGCCAGCAGCCAAGATTGGGGGACTACAACTAATGAAAAACTGTTTTTT.

This sequence joins TRBV18 and TRBJ1-2; TRBD1 agrees at 8 bases. The CDR3 runs 16 residues. Per the germline V gene, CDR1 is KGHSH and CDR2 is LQKENI. The V gene end was trimmed by 3 bases and the J gene end by 4 bases; junction bases not matched to a gene: 10. The CDR3 DNA sequence: TGTGCCAGCTCACCGGAAAACGCAGGGGGCTCCTATGGCTACACCTTC. Its protein product is CASSPENAGGSYGYTF.

The table lists this clone with a count of one. The V and J genes are TRBV2 and TRBJ1-2, with 7 bases lining up with TRBD1. Trimming at V came to 7 bases and at J to 4 bases, leaving 6 bases not matched to a gene. The CDR3 spans 13 residues. Germline CDR1 SNHLY, CDR2 FYNNEI. CDR3 residues: CASIWTGLYGYTF. The CDR3 DNA follows: TGTGCCAGCATCTGGACAGGACTCTATGGCTACACCTTC. Full variable domain (missing parts from reference TRBV2 and TRBJ1-2): EPEVTQTPSHQVTQMGQEVILRCVPISNHLYFYWYRQILGQKVEFLVSFYNNEISEKSEIFDDQFSVERPDGSNFTLKIRSTKLEDSAMYFCASIWTGLYGYTFGSGTRLTVV.

Notes on this clone: The junction and the germline gene differ at one end; a read error may be behind it. The chain is built from TRBV4-1 and TRBJ1-4; D gene uncertain. The V gene's germline CDR1 is MGHRA and CDR2 YSYEKL. The CDR3 is 9 residues long. Written as DNA, the CDR3 is TGCGCCAGCAGCCAAGATATTAATTTT. Translating it yields CASSQDINF.

There are a few counts of this clone. V is TRBV3-1 (or the pseudogene TRBV3-2) and J is TRBJ2-7, with TRBD2 matching over 9 bases. The CDR3 loop spans 14 amino acids. With 4 bases clipped from V and 3 bases from J, the junction kept 4 bases outside the gene matches. Germline lookup yields CDR1 LGHDT and CDR2 YNNKEL (reference sequence). CDR3 coding DNA: TGTGCCAGCAGCCTATCTAGCGGGGTCTACGAGCAGTACTTC. Translating it yields CASSLSSGVYEQYF.

The gene calls are TRBV4-1 and TRBJ2-7; 9 nucleotides match TRBD1. The CDR3 is 13 amino acids. With 1 base clipped from V and 5 bases from J, the junction kept 0 bases outside the gene matches. Germline values: CDR1 MGHRA, CDR2 YSYEKL. The DNA of the CDR3 is TGCGCCAGCAGCCAAGGGACAGGGGACGAGCAGTACTTC. Translating it yields CASSQGTGDEQYF.

The chain employs TRBV21-1 and TRBJ2-2; the table's D call of TRBD1 was not tested on the DNA. TRBV21-1 is reported as a pseudogene. This CDR3 contains 20 residues. The CDR3 reads CASSPPLGNQGVSFPGELFF. In DNA, the CDR3 is TGTGCCAGCAGCCCCCCGTTGGGGAACCAGGGGGTGAGTTTCCCCGGGGAGCTGTTTTTT.

CDR3 protein: CASSREGYEQYF. In DNA, the CDR3 is TGCGCCAGCAGCCGGGAGGGCTACGAGCAGTACTTC. The chain has TRBV5-1 and TRBJ2-7; TRBD2 matches 8 bases. The CDR3 spans 12 residues. Unmatched junction bases numbered 0, after V lost 4 bases and J lost 3 bases. Germline CDR1 SGHRS, CDR2 YFSETQ.

This clone came up once. In the same sample, other DNA sequences code for this CDR3. V and J are TRBV28 and TRBJ1-2; 7 nucleotides match TRBD1. Per germline, CDR1 MDHEN and CDR2 SYDVKM. Trimming took 6 bases from V and 8 from J; bases not matched to a gene: 3. The CDR3 is made up of 11 amino acids. The CDR3 sequence is CASSPRGGYTF. Here the CDR3 DNA reads TGTGCCAGCAGCCCCAGGGGGGGCTACACCTTC.

This clone was seen more than once but under ten times. The chain is built from TRBV9 and TRBJ2-6; no firm D call. The germline CDR1 and CDR2 sequences are SGDLS and YYNGEE. The CDR3 spans 13 residues. Between the trimmed V and J ends, which lost 5 bases and 1 base, there was a span of 4 bases. CDR3 bases: TGTGCCAGCAGTCGGTCTGGGGCCAACGTCCTGACTTTC. It codes for CASSRSGANVLTF.